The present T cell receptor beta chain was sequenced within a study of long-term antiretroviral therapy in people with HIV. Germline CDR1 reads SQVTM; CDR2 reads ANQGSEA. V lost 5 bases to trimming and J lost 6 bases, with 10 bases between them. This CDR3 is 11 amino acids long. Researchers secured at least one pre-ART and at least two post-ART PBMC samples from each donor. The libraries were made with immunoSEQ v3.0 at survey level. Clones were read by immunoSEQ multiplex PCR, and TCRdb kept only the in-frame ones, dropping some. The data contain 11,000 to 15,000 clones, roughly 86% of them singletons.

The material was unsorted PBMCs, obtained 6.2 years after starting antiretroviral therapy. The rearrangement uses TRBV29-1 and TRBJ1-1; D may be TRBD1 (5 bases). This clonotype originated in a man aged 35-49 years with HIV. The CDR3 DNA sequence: TGCAGCGTTCGTTTGGGGGCTGAAGCTTTCTTT. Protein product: CSVRLGAEAFF.